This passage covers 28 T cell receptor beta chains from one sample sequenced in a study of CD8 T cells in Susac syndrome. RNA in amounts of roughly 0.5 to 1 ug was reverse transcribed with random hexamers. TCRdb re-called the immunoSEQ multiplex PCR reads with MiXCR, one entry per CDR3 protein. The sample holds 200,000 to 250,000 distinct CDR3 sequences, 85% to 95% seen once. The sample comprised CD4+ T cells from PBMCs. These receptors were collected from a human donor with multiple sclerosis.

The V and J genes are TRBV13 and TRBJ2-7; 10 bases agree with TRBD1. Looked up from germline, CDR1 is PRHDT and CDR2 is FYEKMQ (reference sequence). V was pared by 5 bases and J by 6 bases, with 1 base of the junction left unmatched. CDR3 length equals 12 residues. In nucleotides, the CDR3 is TGTGCCAGCAGCCGGGACAGGGGCGAGCAGTACGTC. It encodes CASSRDRGEQYV.

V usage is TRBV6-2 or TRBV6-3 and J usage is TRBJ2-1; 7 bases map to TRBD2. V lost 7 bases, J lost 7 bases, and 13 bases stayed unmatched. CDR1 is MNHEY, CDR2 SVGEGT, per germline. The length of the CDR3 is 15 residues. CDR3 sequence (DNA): TGTGCCAGCAAAAGTTTGGGGGAGGGGTTGAATGAGCAGTTCTTC. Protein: CASKSLGEGLNEQFF.

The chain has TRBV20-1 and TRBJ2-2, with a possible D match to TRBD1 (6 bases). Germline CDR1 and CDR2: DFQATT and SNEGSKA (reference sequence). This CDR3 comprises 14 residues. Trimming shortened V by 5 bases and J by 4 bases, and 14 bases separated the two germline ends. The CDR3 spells CSAYGQTSTGELFF. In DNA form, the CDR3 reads TGCAGTGCTTATGGACAGACATCCACCGGGGAGCTGTTTTTT.

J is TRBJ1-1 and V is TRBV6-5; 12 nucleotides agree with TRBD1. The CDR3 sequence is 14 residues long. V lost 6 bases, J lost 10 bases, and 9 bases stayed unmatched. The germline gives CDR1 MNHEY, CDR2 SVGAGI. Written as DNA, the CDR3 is TGTGCCAGCAGCAGCCCCGGGACAGGGGGCCTAGCTTTCTTT. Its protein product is CASSSPGTGGLAFF.

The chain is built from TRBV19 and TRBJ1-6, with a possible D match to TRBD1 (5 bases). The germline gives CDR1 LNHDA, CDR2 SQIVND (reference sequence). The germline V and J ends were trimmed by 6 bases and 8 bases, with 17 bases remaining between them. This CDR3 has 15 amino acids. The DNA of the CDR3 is TGTGCCAGTAGGAGAAGGGGAAGGTCCGATTCACCCCTCCACTTT. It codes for CASRRRGRSDSPLHF.

The CDR3 protein is CASSSTAVPREETQYF. The CDR3, as DNA: TGTGCCAGCAGTTCCACCGCCGTCCCCCGGGAAGAGACCCAGTACTTC. The chain uses TRBV12-3 or TRBV12-4 and TRBJ2-5; no definite D call. The ends were cut back, 4 bases at V and 3 bases at J, with 18 bases in the middle. The CDR3 extends over 16 amino acids.

The CDR3 loop reads CASSYSGIAEAFF. The CDR3 coding sequence is TGTGCCAGCAGTTACTCGGGGATCGCTGAAGCTTTCTTT. The rearrangement uses TRBV6-6 and TRBJ1-1; D remains ambiguous. The CDR3 covers 13 residues. The V gene lost 0 bases and the J gene lost 6 bases, with 8 bases spanning the gap. Germline V gives CDR1 MNHNY, CDR2 SVGAGI (reference sequence).

CDR3 in amino acids: CASSQGMVLGYGYTF. The CDR3 DNA follows: TGTGCCAGCAGCCAAGGAATGGTATTAGGTTATGGCTACACCTTC. The gene calls are TRBV3-1 and TRBJ1-2; D is unclear. Germline CDR1 LGHDT, CDR2 YNNKEL (reference sequence). The CDR3 is 15 amino acids. V lost 1 base and J lost 5, with 14 bases in between.

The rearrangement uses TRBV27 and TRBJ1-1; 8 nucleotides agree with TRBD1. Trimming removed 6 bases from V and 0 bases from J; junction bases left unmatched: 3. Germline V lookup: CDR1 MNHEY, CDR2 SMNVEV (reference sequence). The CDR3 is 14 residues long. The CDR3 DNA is TGTGCCAGCAGAGTACAGGGGGTGAACACTGAAGCTTTCTTT. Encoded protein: CASRVQGVNTEAFF.

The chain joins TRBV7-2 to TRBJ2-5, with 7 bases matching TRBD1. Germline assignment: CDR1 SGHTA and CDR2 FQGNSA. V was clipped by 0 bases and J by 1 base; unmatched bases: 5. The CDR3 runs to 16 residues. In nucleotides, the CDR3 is TGTGCCAGCAGCTTAGCGACAGCAGGGGGCCAAGAGACCCAGTACTTC. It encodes CASSLATAGGQETQYF.

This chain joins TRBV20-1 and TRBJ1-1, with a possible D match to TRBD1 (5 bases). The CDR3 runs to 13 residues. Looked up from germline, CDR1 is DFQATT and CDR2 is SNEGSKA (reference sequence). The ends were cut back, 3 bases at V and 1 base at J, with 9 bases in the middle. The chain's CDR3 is CSASQQANTEAFF. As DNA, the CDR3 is TGCAGTGCTAGTCAACAGGCGAACACTGAAGCTTTCTTT.

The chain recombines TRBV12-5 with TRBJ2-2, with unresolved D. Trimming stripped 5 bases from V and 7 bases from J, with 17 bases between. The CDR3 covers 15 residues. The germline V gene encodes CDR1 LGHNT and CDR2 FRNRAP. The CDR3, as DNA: TGTGCTAGTGGTCCGGTGGGGTGGGGTCGCGGGGAGCTGTTTTTT. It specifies CASGPVGWGRGELFF.

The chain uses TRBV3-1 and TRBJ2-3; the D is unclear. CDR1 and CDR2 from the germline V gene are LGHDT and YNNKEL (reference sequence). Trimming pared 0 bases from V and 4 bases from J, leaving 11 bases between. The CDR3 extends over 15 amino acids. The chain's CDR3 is CASSQDSRAADTQYF. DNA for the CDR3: TGTGCCAGCAGCCAAGATAGCCGGGCCGCAGATACGCAGTATTTT.

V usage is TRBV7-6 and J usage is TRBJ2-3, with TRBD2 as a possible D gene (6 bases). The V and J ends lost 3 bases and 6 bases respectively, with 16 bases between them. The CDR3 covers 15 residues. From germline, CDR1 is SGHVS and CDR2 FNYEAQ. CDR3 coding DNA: TGTGCCAGCAGCTTCGGCGGGGACCTCAGGGATACGCAGTATTTT. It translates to CASSFGGDLRDTQYF.

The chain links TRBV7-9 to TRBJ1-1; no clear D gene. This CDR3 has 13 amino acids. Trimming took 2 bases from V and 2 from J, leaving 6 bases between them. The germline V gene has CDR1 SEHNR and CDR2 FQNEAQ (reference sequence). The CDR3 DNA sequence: TGTGCCAGCAGCTTAAACAGCAACACTGAAGCTTTCTTT. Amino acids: CASSLNSNTEAFF.

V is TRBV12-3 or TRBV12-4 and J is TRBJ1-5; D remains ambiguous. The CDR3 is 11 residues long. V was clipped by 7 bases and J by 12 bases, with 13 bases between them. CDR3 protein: CASTLGSLQHF. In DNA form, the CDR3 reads TGTGCCAGCACTTTGGGCAGCCTCCAGCATTTT.

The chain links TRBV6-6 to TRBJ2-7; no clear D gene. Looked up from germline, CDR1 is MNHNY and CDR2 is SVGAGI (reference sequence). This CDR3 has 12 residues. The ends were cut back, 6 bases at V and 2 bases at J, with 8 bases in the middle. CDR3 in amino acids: CASSPNPYEQYV. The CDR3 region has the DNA TGTGCCAGCAGCCCCAATCCCTACGAGCAGTACGTC.

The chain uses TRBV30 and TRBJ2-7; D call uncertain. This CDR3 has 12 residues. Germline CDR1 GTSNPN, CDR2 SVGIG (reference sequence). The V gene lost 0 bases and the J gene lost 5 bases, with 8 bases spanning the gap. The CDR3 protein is CAWSVRWDEQYF. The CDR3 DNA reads TGTGCCTGGAGTGTACGGTGGGACGAGCAGTACTTC.

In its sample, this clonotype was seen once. CDR3 nucleotides: TGTGCCAGCAGCCAAGATTGGATAGTAAAGAATGAGCAGTTCTTC. Translating it yields CASSQDWIVKNEQFF. J is TRBJ2-1 and V is TRBV4-2; D is unresolved. The germline V gene has CDR1 LGHNA and CDR2 YNFKEQ. The CDR3 length is 15 residues. V lost 0 bases to trimming and J lost 7 bases, with 13 bases between them.

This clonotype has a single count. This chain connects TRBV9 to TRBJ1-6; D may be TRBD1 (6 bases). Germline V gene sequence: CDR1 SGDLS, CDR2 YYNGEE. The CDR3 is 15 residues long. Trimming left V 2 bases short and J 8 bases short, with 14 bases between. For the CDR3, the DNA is TGTGCCAGCAGCGTCGAGGGGAACAGGGATTCACCCCTCCACTTT. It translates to CASSVEGNRDSPLHF. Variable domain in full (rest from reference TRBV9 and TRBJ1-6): DSGVTQTPKHLITATGQRVTLRCSPRSGDLSVYWYQQSLDQGLQFLIQYYNGEERAKGNILERFSAQQFPDLHSELNLSSLELGDSALYFCASSVEGNRDSPLHFGNGTRLTVT.

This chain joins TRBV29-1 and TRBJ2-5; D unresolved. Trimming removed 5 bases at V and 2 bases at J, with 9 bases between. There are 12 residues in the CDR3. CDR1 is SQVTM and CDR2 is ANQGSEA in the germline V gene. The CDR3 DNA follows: TGCAGCGTTAGGGTATTTCAAGAGACCCAGTACTTC. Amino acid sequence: CSVRVFQETQYF.

CDR3 DNA sequence: TGTGCCAGCAGCCAGAATAGCGGGGGGATCGCAGATACGCAGTATTTT. Amino acids: CASSQNSGGIADTQYF. The chain couples TRBV3-1 to TRBJ2-3, with 10 bases fitting TRBD2. The V gene's germline CDR1 is LGHDT and CDR2 YNNKEL (reference sequence). CDR3 length: 16 residues. V was clipped by 3 bases and J by 4 bases; unmatched bases: 7.

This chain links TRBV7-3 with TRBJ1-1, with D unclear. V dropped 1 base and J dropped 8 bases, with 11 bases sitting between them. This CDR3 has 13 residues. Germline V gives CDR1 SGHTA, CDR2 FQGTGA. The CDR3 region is CASSLKFGNEAFF. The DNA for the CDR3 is TGTGCCAGCAGCTTAAAATTTGGGAACGAAGCTTTCTTT.

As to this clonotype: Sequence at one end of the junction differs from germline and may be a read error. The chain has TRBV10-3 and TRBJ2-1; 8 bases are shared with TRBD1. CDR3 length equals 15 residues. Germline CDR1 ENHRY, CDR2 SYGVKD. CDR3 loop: CASSPQDRGRNEQFF. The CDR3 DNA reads TGTGCCAGCAGTCCCCAAGACAGGGGCCGGAATGAGCAGTTCTTC.

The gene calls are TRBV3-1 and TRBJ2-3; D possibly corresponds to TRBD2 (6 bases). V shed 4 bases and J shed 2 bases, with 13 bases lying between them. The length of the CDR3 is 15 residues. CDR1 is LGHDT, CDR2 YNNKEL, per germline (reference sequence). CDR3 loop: CASSRGVSYTDTQYF. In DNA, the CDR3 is TGTGCCAGCAGCCGGGGGGTTTCTTACACAGATACGCAGTATTTT.

The chain's CDR3 is CASSKGQLNGNEKLFF. CDR3 DNA sequence: TGTGCCAGCAGTAAGGGACAGCTAAATGGGAATGAAAAACTGTTTTTT. The rearrangement links TRBV6-6 to TRBJ1-4; 7 bases are a match to TRBD1. The CDR3 has 16 amino acids. Trimming at V came to 5 bases and at J to 5 bases, leaving 11 bases not matched to a gene. Looked up from germline, CDR1 is MNHNY and CDR2 is SVGAGI (reference sequence).

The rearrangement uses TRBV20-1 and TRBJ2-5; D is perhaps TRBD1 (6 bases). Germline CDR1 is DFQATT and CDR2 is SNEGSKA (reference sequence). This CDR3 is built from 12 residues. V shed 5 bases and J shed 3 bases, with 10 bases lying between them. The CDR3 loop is CSAYREEETQYF. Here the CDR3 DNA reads TGCAGTGCTTACAGGGAAGAAGAGACCCAGTACTTC.

The CDR3: CASSLAGEPYNEQFF. For the CDR3, the DNA is TGTGCCAGCAGCCTGGCCGGGGAACCCTACAATGAGCAGTTCTTC. V is TRBV9 and J is TRBJ2-1, with D perhaps matching TRBD2 (5 bases). In germline, CDR1 is SGDLS, CDR2 YYNGEE. V gave up 4 bases and J gave up 2 bases, with 13 bases separating them. The CDR3 is 15 amino acids.